Presented here are 18 T cell receptor beta chains from one specimen sequenced in a study of beta chain features in type 1 diabetes. Regarding the study as a whole: Across all four CD4+ subsets, people with type 1 diabetes showed modestly shorter TCRB CDR3s.

Expressed TCRB transcripts were sequenced because the entire RNA isolate underwent reverse transcription. Sequencing was performed with immunoSEQ multiplex PCR; in TCRdb, only in-frame clones are kept and a portion is missing. The sample shows over 650,000 clones, roughly an eighth of them seen only once. These receptors' antigens are unknown. Sequences were obtained from naive CD4+ T cells from blood. Every receptor here comes from a man between 18 and 35 years old with type 1 diabetes.

This clone was counted a few times. The CDR3 sequence is CASSFGGSGVSPLHF. DNA of the CDR3: TGTGCCAGCAGCTTTGGAGGGAGTGGTGTTTCACCCCTCCACTTT. The V gene is TRBV5-4, the J gene TRBJ1-6; D is unclear. Trimming took 2 bases from V and 9 from J, leaving 15 bases between them. Germline V CDR1 and CDR2: SGHNT, YYREEE (reference sequence). The CDR3 covers 15 residues.

This clone has only a few counts. The chain uses TRBV18 and TRBJ2-7; 7 bases are shared with TRBD2. The CDR3 is 15 amino acids. J gave up 5 bases and V 2 bases, and 9 bases lay outside the gene matches. Germline assignment: CDR1 KGHSH and CDR2 LQKENI. CDR3 sequence: CASSPGGLTRNEQYF. The CDR3 DNA is TGTGCCAGCTCACCAGGGGGACTAACTCGCAACGAGCAGTACTTC. The complete variable domain, with remaining parts taken from reference TRBV18 and TRBJ2-7, reads NAGVMQNPRHLVRRRGQEARLRCSPMKGHSHVYWYRQLPEEGLKFMVYLQKENIIDESGMPKERFSAEFPKEGPSILRIQQVVRGDSAAYFCASSPGGLTRNEQYFGPGTRLTVT.

A note on this clone: This specimen includes other DNA sequences encoding the same CDR3. The chain uses TRBV30 and TRBJ2-7, with D uncertain. The V gene lost 3 bases and the J gene lost 0 bases, with 6 bases spanning the gap. CDR3 size: 12 residues. Germline assignment: CDR1 GTSNPN and CDR2 SVGIG (reference sequence). The CDR3 DNA follows: TGTGCCTGGAGCCATAGCTCCTACGAGCAGTACTTC. Protein: CAWSHSSYEQYF.

This clone has a handful of counts. V and J are TRBV5-1 and TRBJ2-5, with 7 bases lining up with TRBD2. The CDR3 consists of 15 residues. The germline V gene encodes CDR1 SGHRS and CDR2 YFSETQ. Trimming at V came to 5 bases and at J to 1 base, leaving 8 bases not matched to a gene. CDR3 bases: TGCGCCAGCAGGTCTACGGGAGGTATCCAAGAGACCCAGTACTTC. It yields the protein CASRSTGGIQETQYF.

Only a few counts were recorded for this clone. The chain is built from TRBV29-1 and TRBJ2-3; D not certain. CDR3 length: 13 residues. V lost 3 bases and J lost 1, with 8 bases in between. Per the germline V gene, CDR1 is SQVTM and CDR2 is ANQGSEA. The CDR3 protein is CSVDVTGTDTQYF. CDR3 coding DNA: TGCAGCGTTGATGTCACCGGCACAGATACGCAGTATTTT.

This chain uses TRBV30 with TRBJ1-4; TRBD1 is a possible D gene (5 bases). V was pared by 3 bases and J by 12 bases, with 26 bases between. Germline CDR1 reads GTSNPN; CDR2 reads SVGIG (reference sequence). The length of the CDR3 is 16 residues. CDR3 in amino acids: CAWSIRTTRFDRELFF. In DNA form, the CDR3 reads TGTGCCTGGAGCATCCGGACAACCCGATTCGATAGGGAACTGTTTTTT. The full variable domain, rest sourced from reference TRBV30 and TRBJ1-4, is SQTIHQWPATLVQPVGSPLSLECTVEGTSNPNLYWYRQAAGRGLQLLFYSVGIGQISSEVPQNLSASRPQDRQFILSSKKLLLSDSGFYLCAWSIRTTRFDRELFFGSGTQLSVL.

This clone was observed a handful of times. The chain links TRBV5-6 to TRBJ2-3; TRBD1 agrees at 7 bases. The CDR3 has 15 residues. The germline gives CDR1 SGHDT, CDR2 YYEEEE. The ends lost 3 bases at V and 6 bases at J; junction bases unmatched: 10. CDR3: CASSSHKGAVDTQYF. CDR3 in DNA: TGTGCCAGCAGCTCACATAAGGGGGCTGTGGATACGCAGTATTTT.

V gene TRBV4-1 combines with J gene TRBJ1-2; TRBD1 might be the D (5 bases). The V gene's germline CDR1 is MGHRA and CDR2 YSYEKL. CDR3 length equals 17 residues. The germline V and J ends were trimmed by 0 bases and 5 bases, with 19 bases remaining between them. In DNA form, the CDR3 reads TGCGCCAGCAGCCAAGATGGACCGGGGGGAGCACCTTATGGCTACACCTTC. Encoded protein: CASSQDGPGGAPYGYTF.

This clone showed up just a few times. This chain links TRBV28 with TRBJ2-3; D possibly matches TRBD1 or TRBD2 (6 bases each). This CDR3 contains 12 residues. Trimming took 7 bases from V and 6 from J, leaving 11 bases between them. From germline, CDR1 is MDHEN and CDR2 SYDVKM. The CDR3 here is CASTGGQDTQYF. CDR3 DNA sequence: TGTGCCAGCACCGGGGGCCAGGATACGCAGTATTTT.

CDR3 nucleotide sequence: TGTGCCAGCAGCTTGTCAAGCCAGGGAGAGACCCAGTACTTC. Translation: CASSLSSQGETQYF. This chain links TRBV5-6 with TRBJ2-5, with D perhaps matching TRBD1 (5 bases). Germline CDR1 is SGHDT and CDR2 is YYEEEE. The V gene lost 1 base and the J gene lost 4 bases, with 11 bases spanning the gap. This CDR3 comprises 14 residues.

There are a few counts of this clone. The chain employs TRBV6-5 and TRBJ2-3; 7 bases line up with TRBD2. Germline loops: CDR1 MNHEY, CDR2 SVGAGI. The CDR3 runs to 16 residues. The ends lost 4 bases at V and 1 base at J; junction bases unmatched: 8. CDR3 nucleotides: TGTGCCAGCAGTTCCATAGCGGGCACAGGCACAGATACGCAGTATTTT. Its translation is CASSSIAGTGTDTQYF.

This clone was detected a few times. V gene TRBV7-8 combines with J gene TRBJ1-1; 9 bases agree with TRBD1. This CDR3 has 16 amino acids. Germline loops: CDR1 SGHVS, CDR2 FQNEAQ. V trimming: 0 bases; J trimming: 4 bases; junction bases outside the gene matches: 6. CDR3 residues: CASSLARDRAGTEAFF. The CDR3 DNA is TGTGCCAGCAGCTTAGCGCGGGACAGGGCTGGCACTGAAGCTTTCTTT.

V and J are TRBV4-2 and TRBJ2-5, with D maybe TRBD1 (6 bases). Per germline, CDR1 LGHNA and CDR2 YNFKEQ. The CDR3 is 17 residues long. Between the trimmed V and J ends, which lost 0 bases and 0 bases, there was a span of 14 bases. The chain's CDR3 is CASSQEWTDSYQETQYF. CDR3 DNA: TGTGCCAGCAGCCAAGAGTGGACAGATTCGTACCAAGAGACCCAGTACTTC.

The chain uses TRBV28 and TRBJ1-4; no definite D call. Per germline, CDR1 MDHEN and CDR2 SYDVKM. Trimming left V 7 bases short and J 0 bases short, with 9 bases between. This CDR3 region has 14 residues. The CDR3 spells CASTGAATNEKLFF. The CDR3 DNA sequence: TGTGCCAGCACCGGTGCTGCAACTAATGAAAAACTGTTTTTT.

The chain couples TRBV29-1 to TRBJ2-2; D could derive from TRBD1 or TRBD2 (5 bases each). The germline gives CDR1 SQVTM, CDR2 ANQGSEA. The length of the CDR3 is 14 residues. The V end lost 6 bases, the J end lost 4 bases, and 15 bases lay between the germline ends. This chain's CDR3 is CSVTPRGGTGELFF. The CDR3 DNA sequence: TGCAGCGTGACACCACGGGGCGGCACCGGGGAGCTGTTTTTT.

CDR3 loop: CASKVLGDNQPQHF. CDR3 coding DNA: TGTGCCAGCAAAGTCTTGGGGGACAATCAGCCCCAGCATTTT. This chain links TRBV6-1 with TRBJ1-5; TRBD1 is a possible D gene (5 bases). The CDR3 totals 14 residues. V gave up 7 bases and J gave up 3 bases, with 13 bases separating them. Germline CDR1 is MNHNS and CDR2 is SASEGT.

In this sample, this clone turned up a few times. The chain recombines TRBV30 with TRBJ1-2, with 8 bases matching TRBD1. The V segment lost 3 bases and the J segment 4 bases; nucleotides outside the gene matches: 7. This CDR3 is built from 14 residues. CDR1 GTSNPN and CDR2 SVGIG come from the germline V gene (reference sequence). CDR3 DNA: TGTGCCTGGAGGCCGGGACAGGTTCTCTATGGCTACACCTTC. As protein: CAWRPGQVLYGYTF. Filled out from reference TRBV30 and TRBJ1-2, the complete variable domain reads SQTIHQWPATLVQPVGSPLSLECTVEGTSNPNLYWYRQAAGRGLQLLFYSVGIGQISSEVPQNLSASRPQDRQFILSSKKLLLSDSGFYLCAWRPGQVLYGYTFGSGTRLTVV.

This clone was recorded a few times. The rearrangement uses TRBV6-6 and TRBJ2-7; the D is unclear. The germline V and J ends were trimmed by 2 bases and 9 bases, with 17 bases remaining between them. There are 14 residues in the CDR3. The germline V gene encodes CDR1 MNHNY and CDR2 SVGAGI (reference sequence). In DNA, the CDR3 is TGTGCCAGCAGTTACGGTTCCCCAGGAACCGGGCAGTACTTC. It yields the protein CASSYGSPGTGQYF.